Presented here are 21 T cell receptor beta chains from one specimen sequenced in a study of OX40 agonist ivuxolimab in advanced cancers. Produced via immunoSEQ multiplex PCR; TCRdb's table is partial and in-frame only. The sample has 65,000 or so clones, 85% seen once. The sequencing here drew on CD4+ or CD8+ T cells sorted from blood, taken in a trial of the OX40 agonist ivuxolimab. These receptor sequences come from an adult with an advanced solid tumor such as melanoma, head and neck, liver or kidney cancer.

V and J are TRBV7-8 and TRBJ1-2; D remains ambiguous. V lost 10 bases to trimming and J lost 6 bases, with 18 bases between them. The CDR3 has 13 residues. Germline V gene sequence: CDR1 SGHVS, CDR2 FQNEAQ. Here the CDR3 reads CATQTLPGDGYTF. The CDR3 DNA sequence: TGTGCCACCCAGACCCTACCCGGGGATGGCTACACCTTC.

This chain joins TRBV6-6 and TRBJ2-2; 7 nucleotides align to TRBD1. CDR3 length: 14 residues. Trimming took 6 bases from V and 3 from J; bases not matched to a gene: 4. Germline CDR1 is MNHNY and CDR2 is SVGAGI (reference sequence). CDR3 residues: CASSRQGYTGELFF. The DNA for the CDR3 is TGTGCCAGCAGCCGACAGGGCTACACCGGGGAGCTGTTTTTT.

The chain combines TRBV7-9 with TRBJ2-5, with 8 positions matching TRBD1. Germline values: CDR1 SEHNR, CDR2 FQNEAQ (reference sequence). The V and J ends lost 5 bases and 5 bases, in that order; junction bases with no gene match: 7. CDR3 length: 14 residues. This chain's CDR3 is CASSPGQGGETQYF. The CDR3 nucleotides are TGTGCCAGCAGCCCAGGACAGGGAGGTGAGACCCAGTACTTC.

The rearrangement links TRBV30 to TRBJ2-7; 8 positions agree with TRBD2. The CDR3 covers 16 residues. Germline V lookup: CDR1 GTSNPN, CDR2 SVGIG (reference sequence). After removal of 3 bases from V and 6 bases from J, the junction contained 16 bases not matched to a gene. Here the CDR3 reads CAWRMIGEAGVGEQYF. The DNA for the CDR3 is TGTGCCTGGAGGATGATAGGTGAAGCGGGAGTGGGCGAGCAGTACTTC.

The CDR3 DNA is TGTGCCAGCAGCGTTGGGGACATAATCTACGAGCAGTACTTC. It encodes CASSVGDIIYEQYF. The chain carries TRBV13 and TRBJ2-7, with a weak D call TRBD1 (6 bases). CDR1 and CDR2 (germline): PRHDT, FYEKMQ (reference sequence). This CDR3 region has 14 residues. The V and J ends lost 5 bases and 3 bases respectively, with 14 bases between them.

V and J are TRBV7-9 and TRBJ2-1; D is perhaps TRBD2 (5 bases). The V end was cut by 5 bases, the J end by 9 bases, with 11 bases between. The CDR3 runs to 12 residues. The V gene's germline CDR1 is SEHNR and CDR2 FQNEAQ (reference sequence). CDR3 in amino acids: CASSVLGGEQFF. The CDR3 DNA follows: TGTGCCAGCAGCGTTTTAGGAGGTGAGCAGTTCTTC.

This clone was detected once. CDR3 sequence reads: CASRLGYNNEQFF. The CDR3 bases are TGTGCCAGCAGGTTGGGCTATAACAATGAGCAGTTCTTC. V and J are TRBV2 and TRBJ2-1; no reliable D call. V lost 6 bases and J lost 5, with 11 bases in between. The germline gives CDR1 SNHLY, CDR2 FYNNEI. CDR3 size: 13 residues.

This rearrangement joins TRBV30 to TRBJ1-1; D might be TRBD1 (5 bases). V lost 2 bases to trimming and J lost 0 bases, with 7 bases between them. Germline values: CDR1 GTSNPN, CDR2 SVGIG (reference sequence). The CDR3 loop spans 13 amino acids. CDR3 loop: CAWSRQMNTEAFF. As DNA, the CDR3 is TGTGCCTGGAGTCGACAGATGAACACTGAAGCTTTCTTT.

CDR3 sequence (DNA): TGTGCCAGCATGGCCGCGGGGAGAACTCCCTCCTACAATGAGCAGTTCTTC. Translated: CASMAAGRTPSYNEQFF. The chain employs TRBV5-4 and TRBJ2-1, with TRBD2 as a possible D gene (6 bases). Germline loops: CDR1 SGHNT, CDR2 YYREEE (reference sequence). Between the trimmed V and J ends, which lost 6 bases and 0 bases, there was a span of 19 bases. CDR3 length: 17 residues.

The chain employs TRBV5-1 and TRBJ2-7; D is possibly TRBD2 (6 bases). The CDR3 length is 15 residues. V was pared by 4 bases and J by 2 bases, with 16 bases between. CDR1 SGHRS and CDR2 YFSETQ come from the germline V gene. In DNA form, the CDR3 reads TGCGCCAGCAGCGCGAGTGGGGGGTACACCTACGAGCAGTACTTC. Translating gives CASSASGGYTYEQYF.

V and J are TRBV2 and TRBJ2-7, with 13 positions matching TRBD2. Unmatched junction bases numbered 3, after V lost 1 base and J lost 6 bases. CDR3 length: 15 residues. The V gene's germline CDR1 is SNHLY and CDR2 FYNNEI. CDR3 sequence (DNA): TGTGCCAGCAGTGAAGACGGACTAGCGGGAGTCGAGCAGTACTTC. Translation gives CASSEDGLAGVEQYF.

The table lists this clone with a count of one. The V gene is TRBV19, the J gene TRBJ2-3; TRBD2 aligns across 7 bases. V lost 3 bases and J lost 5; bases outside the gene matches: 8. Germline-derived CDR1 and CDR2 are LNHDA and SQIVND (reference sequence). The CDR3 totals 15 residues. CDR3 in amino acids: CASSIRGSGEDTQYF. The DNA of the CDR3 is TGTGCCAGTAGTATTCGCGGGAGTGGGGAAGATACGCAGTATTTT.

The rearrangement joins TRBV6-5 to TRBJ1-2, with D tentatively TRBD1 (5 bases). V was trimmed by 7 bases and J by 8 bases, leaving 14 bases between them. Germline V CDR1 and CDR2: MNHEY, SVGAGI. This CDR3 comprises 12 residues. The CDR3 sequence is CASKNGGDGYTF. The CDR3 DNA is TGTGCCAGCAAAAACGGGGGAGACGGCTACACCTTC.

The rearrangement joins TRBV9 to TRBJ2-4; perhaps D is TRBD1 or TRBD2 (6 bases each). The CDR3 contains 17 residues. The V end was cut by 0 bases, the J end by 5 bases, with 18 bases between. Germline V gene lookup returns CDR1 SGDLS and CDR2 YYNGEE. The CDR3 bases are TGTGCCAGCAGCGTAGAAGGGGGGAGAGACAGTCAAAACATTCAGTACTTC. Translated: CASSVEGGRDSQNIQYF.

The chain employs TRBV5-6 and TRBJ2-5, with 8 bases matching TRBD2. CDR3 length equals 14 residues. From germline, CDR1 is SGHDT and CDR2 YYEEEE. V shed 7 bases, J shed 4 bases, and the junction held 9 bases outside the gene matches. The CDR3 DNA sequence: TGTGCCAGCGGGGCGGGAGGTCTTCCAGAGACCCAGTACTTC. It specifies CASGAGGLPETQYF.

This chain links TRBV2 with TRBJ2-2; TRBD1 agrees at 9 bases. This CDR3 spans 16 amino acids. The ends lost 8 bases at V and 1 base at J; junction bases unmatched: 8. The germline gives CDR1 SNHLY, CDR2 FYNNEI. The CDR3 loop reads CASSIGQGRNTGELFF. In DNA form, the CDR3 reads TGTGCCAGCTCTATAGGACAGGGGAGGAACACCGGGGAGCTGTTTTTT. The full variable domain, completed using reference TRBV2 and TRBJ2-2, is EPEVTQTPSHQVTQMGQEVILRCVPISNHLYFYWYRQILGQKVEFLVSFYNNEISEKSEIFDDQFSVERPDGSNFTLKIRSTKLEDSAMYFCASSIGQGRNTGELFFGEGSRLTVL.

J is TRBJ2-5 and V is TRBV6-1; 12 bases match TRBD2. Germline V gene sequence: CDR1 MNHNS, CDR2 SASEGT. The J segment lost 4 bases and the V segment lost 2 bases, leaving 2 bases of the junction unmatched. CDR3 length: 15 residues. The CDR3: CASSELAGGPETQYF. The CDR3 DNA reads TGTGCCAGCAGTGAACTAGCGGGAGGGCCAGAGACCCAGTACTTC.

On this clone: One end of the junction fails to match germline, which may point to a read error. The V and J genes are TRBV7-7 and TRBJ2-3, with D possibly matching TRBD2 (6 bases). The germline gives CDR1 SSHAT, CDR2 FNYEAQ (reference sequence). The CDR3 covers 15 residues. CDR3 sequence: CASSSGPGEADTQYF. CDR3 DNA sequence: TGTGCTAGCAGCTCCGGACCGGGGGAGGCGGATACGCAGTATTTT.

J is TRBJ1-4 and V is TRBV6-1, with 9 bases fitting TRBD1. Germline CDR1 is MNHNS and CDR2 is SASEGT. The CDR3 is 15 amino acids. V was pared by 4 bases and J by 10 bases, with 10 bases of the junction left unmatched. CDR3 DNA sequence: TGTGCCAGCAGTGTTGTTCCGGGACAGGGAGGAAAACTGTTTTTT. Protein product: CASSVVPGQGGKLFF.

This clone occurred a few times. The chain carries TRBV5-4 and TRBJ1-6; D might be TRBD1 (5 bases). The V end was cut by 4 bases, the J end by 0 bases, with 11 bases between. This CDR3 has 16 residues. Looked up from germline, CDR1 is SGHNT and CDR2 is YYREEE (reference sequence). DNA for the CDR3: TGTGCCAGCAGCCAGGGAGGGCGCTCCTATAATTCACCCCTCCACTTT. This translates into CASSQGGRSYNSPLHF.

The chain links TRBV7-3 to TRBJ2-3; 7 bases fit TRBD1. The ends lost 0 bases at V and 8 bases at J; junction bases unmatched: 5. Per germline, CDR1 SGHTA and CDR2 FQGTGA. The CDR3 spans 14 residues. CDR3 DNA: TGTGCCAGCAGCTTAACTACAGGGGATGGTACGCAGTATTTT. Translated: CASSLTTGDGTQYF.